This passage covers 20 T cell receptor beta chains from one sample sequenced in a study of OX40 agonist ivuxolimab in advanced cancers. TCRdb's table, derived via immunoSEQ multiplex PCR, lists solely in-frame clones and lacks some. Of 45,000 to 55,000 clones listed, around nine tenths are singletons. Here the sequenced sample was CD4+ or CD8+ T cells sorted from blood, taken in a trial of the OX40 agonist ivuxolimab. The receptors originated from an adult with an advanced solid tumor such as melanoma, head and neck, liver or kidney cancer.

The genes are TRBV9 and TRBJ1-1; D not resolved. The germline CDR1 and CDR2 sequences are SGDLS and YYNGEE. The CDR3 sequence is 14 residues long. Trimming took off 4 bases at V and 0 bases at J, with 10 bases between the two ends. CDR3 in DNA: TGTGCCAGCAGCCCAACATCTGTGAACACTGAAGCTTTCTTT. Its protein product is CASSPTSVNTEAFF.

Only one count was recorded for this clone. The chain joins TRBV28 to TRBJ1-5; D uncertain. CDR1 and CDR2 from the germline V gene are MDHEN and SYDVKM. The length of the CDR3 is 15 residues. V lost 3 bases and J 1 base, leaving 10 bases between the germline ends. DNA for the CDR3: TGTGCCAGCAGTTTTACCGGGAGAAGCAATCAGCCCCAGCATTTT. It is translated as CASSFTGRSNQPQHF.

The CDR3 DNA follows: TGTGCCAGCAGAACCGCGACAGGGGACGGGACCCAGTACTTC. Its protein product is CASRTATGDGTQYF. V usage is TRBV2 and J usage is TRBJ2-5, with 8 bases matching TRBD1. This CDR3 has 14 residues. Germline loops: CDR1 SNHLY, CDR2 FYNNEI. V lost 6 bases to trimming and J lost 7 bases; unmatched junction nucleotides: 10.

The gene calls are TRBV28 and TRBJ2-7; 10 bases align to TRBD2. V dropped 2 bases and J dropped 3; count of bases not matched to a gene: 10. This CDR3 has 17 residues. Per germline, CDR1 MDHEN and CDR2 SYDVKM. CDR3 protein: CASSLPGLAAYIYEQYF. The DNA of the CDR3 is TGTGCCAGCAGTTTACCCGGACTAGCGGCCTACATCTACGAGCAGTACTTC.

The chain links TRBV5-1 to TRBJ2-1; 8 nucleotides line up with TRBD2. The CDR3 extends over 14 amino acids. Germline loops: CDR1 SGHRS, CDR2 YFSETQ. Losses at the gene ends were 2 bases for V and 10 bases for J; bases not matched to a gene: 8. CDR3 nucleotide sequence: TGCGCCAGCAGCTTAACTAGCGGAGATGGGGAGCAGTTCTTC. This gives the protein CASSLTSGDGEQFF. The full variable domain, in which reference TRBV5-1 and TRBJ2-1 provide the parts outside the CDR3, is KAGVTQTPRYLIKTRGQQVTLSCSPISGHRSVSWYQQTPGQGLQFLFEYFSETQRNKGNFPGRFSGRQFSNSRSEMNVSTLELGDSALYLCASSLTSGDGEQFFGPGTRLTVL.

This clone was counted between two and nine times. This chain uses TRBV5-4 with TRBJ2-3, with TRBD2 identical over 7 bases. The germline V gene encodes CDR1 SGHNT and CDR2 YYREEE (reference sequence). J lost 2 bases, V lost 4 bases, and 13 bases had no gene match. The CDR3 covers 17 residues. The CDR3 DNA reads TGTGCCAGCAGCCAAGTTCGCGGGAGAGGCCCCACAGATACGCAGTATTTT. It is translated as CASSQVRGRGPTDTQYF.

V and J are TRBV19 and TRBJ2-5, with D unresolved. Trimming shortened V by 3 bases and J by 4 bases, and 12 bases separated the two germline ends. There are 14 residues in the CDR3. In germline, CDR1 is LNHDA, CDR2 SQIVND (reference sequence). CDR3 amino acids: CASSMGGVGETQYF. In DNA, the CDR3 is TGTGCCAGTAGTATGGGCGGAGTGGGAGAGACCCAGTACTTC.

V usage is TRBV30 and J usage is TRBJ1-2; D might be TRBD1 (6 bases). The germline V gene encodes CDR1 GTSNPN and CDR2 SVGIG (reference sequence). The V end lost 5 bases, the J end lost 7 bases, and 11 bases lay between the germline ends. The CDR3 contains 11 residues. The CDR3 spells CAWGPGAGYTF. The CDR3, as DNA: TGTGCCTGGGGTCCAGGGGCTGGCTACACCTTC.

The chain uses TRBV28 and TRBJ2-4; perhaps D is TRBD1 or TRBD2 (7 bases each). The V end lost 6 bases, the J end lost 0 bases, and 15 bases lay between the germline ends. This CDR3 region has 16 residues. Germline values: CDR1 MDHEN, CDR2 SYDVKM. The CDR3 DNA is TGTGCCAGCAGCCAGGGGGGGACTGTAGCCAAAAACATTCAGTACTTC. The encoded protein is CASSQGGTVAKNIQYF.

The gene calls are TRBV19 and TRBJ2-1, with a tentative D call TRBD1 (5 bases). This CDR3 spans 12 amino acids. Trimming removed 5 bases at V and 9 bases at J, with 11 bases between. Germline lookup yields CDR1 LNHDA and CDR2 SQIVND (reference sequence). CDR3 nucleotides: TGTGCCAGTAGTCCTCAGGGATCTGAGCAGTTCTTC. Its translation is CASSPQGSEQFF. Full variable domain (rest looked up from reference TRBV19 and TRBJ2-1): DGGITQSPKYLFRKEGQNVTLSCEQNLNHDAMYWYRQDPGQGLRLIYYSQIVNDFQKGDIAEGYSVSREKKESFPLTVTSAQKNPTAFYLCASSPQGSEQFFGPGTRLTVL.

The rearrangement joins TRBV19 to TRBJ2-2; a weak D match, TRBD1 (6 bases). CDR3 size: 13 residues. Trimming left V 10 bases short and J 0 bases short, with 9 bases between. The germline V gene encodes CDR1 LNHDA and CDR2 SQIVND (reference sequence). Written as DNA, the CDR3 is TGTGCCACTTCAGGGGCGAACACCGGGGAGCTGTTTTTT. It is translated as CATSGANTGELFF.

This clone has more than one count but fewer than ten. The chain employs TRBV5-5 and TRBJ1-3; TRBD1 aligns across 9 bases. Germline V gene sequence: CDR1 SGHKS, CDR2 YYEKEE (reference sequence). V lost 4 bases to trimming and J lost 2 bases; unmatched junction nucleotides: 4. The CDR3 contains 15 residues. As DNA, the CDR3 is TGTGCCAGCAGCAGGACAGGGGTTACTGGAAACACCATATATTTT. This encodes CASSRTGVTGNTIYF. Full variable domain (missing parts from reference TRBV5-5 and TRBJ1-3): DAGVTQSPTHLIKTRGQQVTLRCSPISGHKSVSWYQQVLGQGPQFIFQYYEKEERGRGNFPDRFSARQFPNYSSELNVNALLLGDSALYLCASSRTGVTGNTIYFGEGSWLTVV.

The CDR3 is CASQWTSATDTQYF. The CDR3 DNA follows: TGTGCCAGCCAATGGACTAGCGCTACAGATACGCAGTATTTT. This sequence joins TRBV7-9 and TRBJ2-3; 9 nucleotides line up with TRBD2. Germline CDR1 reads SEHNR; CDR2 reads FQNEAQ (reference sequence). V lost 8 bases to trimming and J lost 3 bases; unmatched junction nucleotides: 6. The CDR3 loop spans 14 amino acids.

The chain carries TRBV28 and TRBJ2-2, with TRBD2 matching 8 bases. The CDR3 spans 14 residues. The germline V gene has CDR1 MDHEN and CDR2 SYDVKM. J was trimmed by 6 bases and V by 5 bases; bases with no gene match: 5. CDR3 coding DNA: TGTGCCAGCAGTAGCGGGAGTCGGTCCGGGGAGCTGTTTTTT. It encodes CASSSGSRSGELFF.

J is TRBJ2-1 and V is TRBV5-1, with 15 positions matching TRBD2. This CDR3 is built from 19 residues. Trimming cost V 4 bases and J 0 bases; bases outside gene matches: 8. Germline CDR1 reads SGHRS; CDR2 reads YFSETQ. Here the CDR3 DNA reads TGCGCCAGCAGCGCCGGACTAGCGGGAGGGTCCATCTCCTACAATGAGCAGTTCTTC. This sequence encodes CASSAGLAGGSISYNEQFF. The whole variable domain, filled in from reference TRBV5-1 and TRBJ2-1, reads KAGVTQTPRYLIKTRGQQVTLSCSPISGHRSVSWYQQTPGQGLQFLFEYFSETQRNKGNFPGRFSGRQFSNSRSEMNVSTLELGDSALYLCASSAGLAGGSISYNEQFFGPGTRLTVL.

This clone was recorded once. The CDR3 bases are TGTGCCAGCAGCTTAATGGGGGCGGGCACCGGGGAGCTGTTTTTT. This encodes CASSLMGAGTGELFF. The rearrangement links TRBV7-3 to TRBJ2-2; a weak D match, TRBD1 (6 bases). CDR3 size: 15 residues. The ends were cut back, 1 base at V and 4 bases at J, with 10 bases in the middle. The germline gives CDR1 SGHTA, CDR2 FQGTGA.

This clone was seen a few times. This chain uses TRBV28 with TRBJ2-3; D remains ambiguous. Per germline, CDR1 MDHEN and CDR2 SYDVKM. V dropped 7 bases and J dropped 3 bases, with 5 bases sitting between them. CDR3 size: 11 residues. The CDR3 loop is CASISTDTQYF. Written as DNA, the CDR3 is TGTGCCAGCATCTCAACAGATACGCAGTATTTT.

The V call is TRBV6-1, the J call TRBJ2-1; the match to TRBD1 covers 7 bases. Germline CDR1 reads MNHNS; CDR2 reads SASEGT. The CDR3 contains 13 residues. V gave up 6 bases and J gave up 4 bases; unmatched junction bases: 3. CDR3 nucleotides: TGTGCCAGCAGGGGGACAGTATACAATGAGCAGTTCTTC. This sequence encodes CASRGTVYNEQFF.

The genes are TRBV15 and TRBJ2-3; 8 bases line up with TRBD1. The CDR3 has 15 amino acids. J gave up 6 bases and V 0 bases, and 5 bases lay outside the gene matches. Germline assignment: CDR1 LNHNV and CDR2 YYDKDF (reference sequence). CDR3 loop: CATSREQGAIDTQYF. The CDR3 DNA is TGTGCCACCAGCAGAGAGCAGGGGGCGATCGATACGCAGTATTTT.

The rearrangement uses TRBV5-1 and TRBJ2-2, with TRBD2 matching over 9 bases. Germline CDR1 is SGHRS and CDR2 is YFSETQ. V shed 5 bases and J 4 bases; nucleotides not matched to a gene: 15. The CDR3 is 18 amino acids. This chain's CDR3 is CASRMKREVVWSTGELFF. CDR3 sequence (DNA): TGCGCCAGCAGAATGAAGCGGGAGGTTGTATGGAGCACCGGGGAGCTGTTTTTT.